Listed here is a single T cell receptor (beta chain). What this receptor recognizes is not known. Nothing much larger sits one base from this clone, and base qualities are not available. The library came from the immunoSEQ multiplex PCR assay. The table comes from immuneACCESS by way of TCRdb, which keeps in-frame sequences with V and J called. Part of the clones is missing from these tables; in studies checked, under half for an unresolved V gene and the rest for unknown reasons. This sample gives roughly 110,000 clones in total; over 60% of them show up just once. The biggest ten clones account for around 4.7% of the sample. Mismatch repair deficiency was established in every enrolled patient by polymerase chain reaction or immunohistochemistry. A few patients who responded to pembrolizumab therapy underwent TCR sequencing. The phase II trial prospectively evaluated PD-1 blockade with pembrolizumab in advanced mismatch repair-deficient cancers, independent of tissue of origin. Peripheral blood T cell samples were gathered serially, both before PD-1 blockade started and at multiple time points afterward. Blood sampling time points were reported as weeks after the first dose of pembrolizumab.

The sample is drawn from a study of PD-1 blockade in mismatch repair-deficient tumors (dated by TCRdb to about 2017). For the study in its entirety: Between late 2013 and 2016, the trial enrolled some 86 consecutive patients with over nine mismatch repair-deficient cancer types, every one of whom had been previously treated and was progressing. Deep sequencing of TCR CDR3 regions was used to track tumor-associated T cell clones in peripheral blood of patients responding to PD-1 blockade.

Broad study findings and their caveats: Tumor-resident clones, often undetectable in blood before treatment, expanded rapidly after pembrolizumab and then contracted, generally before radiologic responses.

This TCR came from an adult with mismatch repair-deficient cancer. The source material was peripheral blood, sampled approximately 14 months after starting pembrolizumab.

The sequenced DNA is TGTGCCAGCTCACCACCGTTAGGGACAGGGAAAGGGTCCTACGAGCAGTACTTC. The encoded protein is CASSPPLGTGKGSYEQYF. The receptor chain draws on TRBV18 and TRBJ2-7, with TRBD1 identical over 9 junction bases. The germline V and J ends show losses of 0 bases and 1 base respectively, and no gene match explains 10 bases of the junction. From its cysteine to its phenylalanine, the CDR3 spans 18 amino acids. Of all the DNA, just the CDR3 is kept, 54 bases in frame from base 1. CDR1 and CDR2 (KGHSH, LQKENI) derive from the germline V gene.